This section outlines one T cell receptor (beta chain) sequence together with its context. Its antigen is not known. UMI-tagged TRB cDNA libraries were built via 5' RACE. TCRdb re-called the 5' RACE reads and catalogs CDR3 proteins one per entry, DNA excluded. Recorded for this sample: approximately 100,000 distinct CDR3 sequences. These data are taken from a study of CXCR3-negative and CXCR3-positive naive CD8 T cells. General study points: The TRB CDR3s that CXCR3-positive naive cells carried were more hydrophobic than those of CXCR3-negative naive cells. Naive subsets had comparable surface CD5, so TRB CDR3 properties gauged TCR strength.

This clonotype originated in a human donor in good health. Some clones in this sample may be carry-over from other donors' samples. Sequencing input: naive CXCR3+ CD8+ T cells from blood. Subset defined: CD45RO-CCR7+CD27+CD95- naive CD8+ T cells expressing CXCR3 (TNR3+).

CDR3 amino acids: CASSQLTANTEAFF. The rearrangement uses TRBV4-1 and TRBJ1-1; there is no DNA to check the TCRdb D call of TRBD1. CDR3 length equals 14 residues. Germline CDR1 and CDR2: MGHRA and YSYEKL.